The present TCR beta chain was sequenced within a study of CD8+ T cells in alopecia areata. Study conclusions and caveats: Besides other cells, scalp samples also yield sequences of resident alphabeta T cells from normal skin. Clonality exceeded that of normal scalp in lesional scalp, most notably in alopecia totalis/universalis. Mice showed TCR sharing more clearly than patients did, possibly owing to HLA.

Following extraction, RNA underwent reverse transcription to cDNA, which served as the sequencing template. Method: immunoSEQ multiplex PCR; TCRdb's copy keeps in-frame clones and lacks some. The sample contains 30,000 to 40,000 clones, about 80% of which appear only once. Losses at the gene ends were 5 bases for V and 3 bases for J; bases not matched to a gene: 11. Germline lookup yields CDR1 SGHAT and CDR2 FQNNGV. The CDR3 is made up of 16 amino acids. Worth noting for this clone: Its antigen remains unidentified.

Sample: NKG2D-low CD8+ T cells sorted from blood. The sequence came from a human donor with alopecia areata. This chain links TRBV11-2 with TRBJ1-1; 8 positions match TRBD1. The CDR3 coding sequence is TGTGCCAGCAGCGAGAGGACAGGGCGGCCCGACACTGAAGCTTTCTTT. Residues: CASSERTGRPDTEAFF.